A selection of T cell receptor beta chains follows, all from one sample in a study of blood T cells in healthy people across ages. TCRdb reprocessed the 5' RACE reads with MiXCR, giving one entry per CDR3 protein. The top ten hold less than 20% of the sample, which has 540,000 or so distinct CDR3 sequences, about 25% seen once. The sample taken for sequencing was blood. These receptors all stem from a woman aged 70-85 years in good health. Each CDR3 is given with its conserved first and last residue. Fields, in order: D gene, J gene, clone size, V gene, CDR3 protein, CDR3 DNA. D genes are given only for firm matches. Where a row states a size, it is once, few, many or the class of an expanded clone; other rows omit it.

d_call: TRBD2
j_call: TRBJ2-1
clone_size: few
v_call: TRBV7-8
cdr3_aa: CASSFSGGVANEQFF
cdr3_nt: TGTGCCAGCAGCTTTAGCGGGGGAGTGGCAAATGAGCAGTTCTTC

d_call: TRBD2
j_call: TRBJ2-3
clone_size: .
v_call: TRBV18
cdr3_aa: CASSPPGSSGEGTQYF
cdr3_nt: TGTGCCAGCTCACCACCTGGATCTAGCGGGGAGGGTACGCAGTATTTT

d_call: TRBD2
j_call: TRBJ2-1
clone_size: .
v_call: TRBV6-1
cdr3_aa: CASNSPGLAGGYNEQFF
cdr3_nt: TGTGCCAGCAACTCCCCGGGACTAGCGGGGGGGTACAATGAGCAGTTCTTC

d_call: .
j_call: TRBJ2-5
clone_size: .
v_call: TRBV5-5
cdr3_aa: CASSLAVLGFGETQYF
cdr3_nt: TGTGCCAGCAGCTTGGCAGTTTTAGGTTTTGGAGAGACCCAGTACTTC

d_call: TRBD1
j_call: TRBJ2-7
clone_size: few
v_call: TRBV29-1
cdr3_aa: CSVEDQGQAEYF
cdr3_nt: TGCAGCGTTGAAGATCAGGGACAGGCGGAGTACTTC

d_call: TRBD1
j_call: TRBJ2-7
clone_size: many
v_call: TRBV4-3
cdr3_aa: CASSQETGRGHEQYF
cdr3_nt: TGCGCCAGCAGCCAAGAAACAGGCAGGGGGCACGAGCAGTACTTC

d_call: TRBD2
j_call: TRBJ2-1
clone_size: .
v_call: TRBV9
cdr3_aa: CASSVSGGDNNEQFF
cdr3_nt: TGTGCCAGCAGCGTGAGCGGGGGGGACAACAATGAGCAGTTCTTC

d_call: TRBD1
j_call: TRBJ2-1
clone_size: .
v_call: TRBV5-5
cdr3_aa: CASSWGTGSYNEQFF
cdr3_nt: TGTGCCAGCAGCTGGGGGACAGGGAGTTACAATGAGCAGTTCTTC

d_call: .
j_call: TRBJ1-2
clone_size: .
v_call: TRBV20-1
cdr3_aa: CSASGPQPYGYTF
cdr3_nt: TGCAGTGCCAGCGGGCCCCAACCTTATGGCTACACCTTC

d_call: .
j_call: TRBJ2-3
clone_size: .
v_call: TRBV3-1
cdr3_aa: CASSQERLLSGDTQYF
cdr3_nt: TGTGCCAGCAGCCAAGAGCGTCTACTCTCGGGAGATACGCAGTATTTT

d_call: TRBD1
j_call: TRBJ1-2
clone_size: .
v_call: TRBV27
cdr3_aa: CASSLGQGELFGYTF
cdr3_nt: TGTGCCAGCAGCCTAGGGCAGGGGGAATTGTTTGGCTACACCTTC

d_call: TRBD1
j_call: TRBJ1-2
clone_size: .
v_call: TRBV10-3
cdr3_aa: CAISWDRLNYGYTF
cdr3_nt: TGTGCCATCAGTTGGGACAGGCTGAACTATGGCTACACCTTC

d_call: .
j_call: TRBJ2-5
clone_size: .
v_call: TRBV4-3
cdr3_aa: CASSPRHPGTQYF
cdr3_nt: TGCGCCAGCAGCCCACGCCACCCAGGGACCCAGTACTTC

d_call: TRBD2
j_call: TRBJ2-5
clone_size: .
v_call: TRBV20-1
cdr3_aa: CSAGGGMGYQETQYF
cdr3_nt: TGCAGTGCCGGGGGGGGGATGGGCTACCAAGAGACCCAGTACTTC

d_call: TRBD1
j_call: TRBJ1-2
clone_size: .
v_call: TRBV5-5
cdr3_aa: CASSTMTGGSYGYTF
cdr3_nt: TGTGCCAGCAGCACCATGACAGGGGGTAGCTATGGCTACACCTTC

d_call: TRBD1
j_call: TRBJ2-5
clone_size: .
v_call: TRBV7-2
cdr3_aa: CASSKGHRGLQETQYF
cdr3_nt: TGTGCCAGCAGCAAAGGTCACAGGGGATTACAAGAGACCCAGTACTTC

d_call: .
j_call: TRBJ1-4
clone_size: .
v_call: TRBV7-8
cdr3_aa: CASTRLRGAANEKLFF
cdr3_nt: TGTGCCAGCACACGCCTCCGGGGGGCGGCTAATGAAAAACTGTTTTTT

d_call: .
j_call: TRBJ2-4
clone_size: .
v_call: TRBV7-2
cdr3_aa: CASSPPGWAKNIQYF
cdr3_nt: TGTGCCAGCAGCCCCCCCGGGTGGGCCAAAAACATTCAGTACTTC